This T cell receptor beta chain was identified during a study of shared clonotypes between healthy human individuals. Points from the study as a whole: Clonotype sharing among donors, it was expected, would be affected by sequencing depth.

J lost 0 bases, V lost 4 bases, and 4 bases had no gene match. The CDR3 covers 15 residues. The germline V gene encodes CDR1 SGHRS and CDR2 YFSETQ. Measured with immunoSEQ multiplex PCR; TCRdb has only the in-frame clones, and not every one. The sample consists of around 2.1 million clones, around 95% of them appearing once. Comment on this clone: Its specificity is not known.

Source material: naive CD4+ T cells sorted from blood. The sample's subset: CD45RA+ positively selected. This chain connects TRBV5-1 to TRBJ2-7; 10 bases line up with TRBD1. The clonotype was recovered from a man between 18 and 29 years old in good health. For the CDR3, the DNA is TGCGCCAGCAGCAGGGGGACAGGGGACTCCTACGAGCAGTACTTC. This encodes CASSRGTGDSYEQYF.